This record looks at one T cell receptor (beta chain) sequence and its context. Antigen: not known. This sample was included in a study of T cell responses to AZD1222 COVID-19 vaccine. Sequencing was performed with immunoSEQ multiplex PCR; in TCRdb, only in-frame clones are kept and a portion is missing. Of some 100,000 clones in the sample, more than 75% were seen once. Trimming pared 2 bases from V and 1 base from J, leaving 9 bases between. The CDR3 has 14 amino acids. The germline V gene has CDR1 SGHTA and CDR2 FQGNSA. Notes on the study in general: The donors showed a predominance of white British ancestry and of females, with possible underestimation of clonal diversity.

Sample: peripheral blood, taken 28 days after the second AZD1222 dose. This sequence joins TRBV7-2 and TRBJ2-7; possible D gene TRBD1, 5 bases. The receptor was isolated from an adult who received the AZD1222 COVID-19 vaccine. The chain's CDR3 is CASSLLAGSYEQYF. The CDR3 region has the DNA TGTGCCAGCAGCTTACTTGCAGGGTCCTACGAGCAGTACTTC.